The 9 T cell receptor beta chains reported below all come from one sample, sequenced in a study of blood T cell repertoires in COVID-19. Data came from immunoSEQ multiplex PCR; TCRdb stores just in-frame clones and leaves some out. Of some 28,000 clones listed, around 90% are singletons. The specimen was peripheral blood. These receptors all stem from a human donor in a cohort sampled during active COVID-19.

This clone appeared a few times. The chain has TRBV6-5 and TRBJ2-7; TRBD1 agrees at 12 bases. The CDR3 loop spans 15 amino acids. Germline V gene sequence: CDR1 MNHEY, CDR2 SVGAGI. V was clipped by 2 bases and J by 3 bases; unmatched bases: 2. CDR3 amino acids: CASSYRDRGLYEQYF. For the CDR3, the DNA is TGTGCCAGCAGTTACCGGGACAGGGGGCTCTACGAGCAGTACTTC.

The chain recombines TRBV9 with TRBJ1-2, with TRBD1 identical over 8 bases. Trimming cost V 0 bases and J 7 bases; bases outside gene matches: 11. The CDR3 runs to 16 residues. Germline lookup yields CDR1 SGDLS and CDR2 YYNGEE. As DNA, the CDR3 is TGTGCCAGCAGCGTAGAAATCGCTGACAGGGGCAGTGGCTACACCTTC. Its protein product is CASSVEIADRGSGYTF.

CDR3 loop: CASSLTRLDTQYF. In DNA, the CDR3 is TGCGCCAGCAGCTTGACCAGATTGGATACGCAGTATTTT. This chain joins TRBV5-1 and TRBJ2-3; D is undetermined. CDR3 length equals 13 residues. Deletions cut 1 base from V and 6 bases from J, with 9 bases between. CDR1 SGHRS and CDR2 YFSETQ come from the germline V gene.

The chain couples TRBV10-3 to TRBJ2-6; TRBD1 agrees at 8 bases. From germline, CDR1 is ENHRY and CDR2 SYGVKD. CDR3 length: 19 residues. With 4 bases clipped from V and 1 base from J, the junction kept 12 bases outside the gene matches. This chain's CDR3 is CAISVGTAGGLSGANVLTF. The DNA for the CDR3 is TGTGCCATCAGTGTCGGGACCGCAGGGGGCCTTTCTGGGGCCAACGTCCTGACTTTC.

CDR3 nucleotide sequence: TGTGCCAGCGGGCTACAGGGGGTTAATGAAAAACTGTTTTTT. This translates into CASGLQGVNEKLFF. V usage is TRBV5-6 and J usage is TRBJ1-4, with 8 nucleotides matching TRBD1. This CDR3 spans 14 amino acids. CDR1 and CDR2 from the germline V gene are SGHDT and YYEEEE. The V segment lost 7 bases and the J segment 4 bases; nucleotides outside the gene matches: 6.

This clone was seen just once. The chain employs TRBV19 and TRBJ2-1; TRBD1 is a possible D gene (5 bases). V lost 10 bases and J 0 bases, leaving 13 bases between the germline ends. The CDR3 spans 14 residues. The germline CDR1 and CDR2 sequences are LNHDA and SQIVND (reference sequence). As DNA, the CDR3 is TGTGCCACTATGGGGCTAGACTCCTACAATGAGCAGTTCTTC. Translated: CATMGLDSYNEQFF.

In its sample, this clone was seen a few times. The chain is built from TRBV27 and TRBJ2-1; 8 bases align to TRBD2. Germline CDR1 MNHEY, CDR2 SMNVEV (reference sequence). V trimming: 2 bases; J trimming: 9 bases; junction bases outside the gene matches: 15. CDR3 length: 17 residues. The CDR3 DNA is TGTGCCAGCAGTTTAGGACGACCCGGGACTAGAGGAGGTGAGCAGTTCTTC. Its protein product is CASSLGRPGTRGGEQFF.

CDR3 in DNA: TGTGCCAGCAGCAGACAGGGGATGGACACCGGGGAGCTGTTTTTT. Translating gives CASSRQGMDTGELFF. This chain joins TRBV6-2 or TRBV6-3 and TRBJ2-2; TRBD1 aligns across 8 bases. The germline gives CDR1 MNHEY, CDR2 SVGEGT. V lost 6 bases and J lost 3; bases outside the gene matches: 6. The CDR3 loop spans 15 amino acids.

This sequence joins TRBV6-5 and TRBJ2-1; 8 bases line up with TRBD1. V shed 2 bases, J shed 8 bases, and the junction held 8 bases outside the gene matches. The germline CDR1 and CDR2 sequences are MNHEY and SVGAGI. The CDR3 is 15 amino acids. The CDR3 spells CASSYAPQGAYEQFF. The CDR3 DNA reads as TGTGCCAGCAGTTACGCCCCGCAGGGGGCTTATGAGCAGTTCTTC.